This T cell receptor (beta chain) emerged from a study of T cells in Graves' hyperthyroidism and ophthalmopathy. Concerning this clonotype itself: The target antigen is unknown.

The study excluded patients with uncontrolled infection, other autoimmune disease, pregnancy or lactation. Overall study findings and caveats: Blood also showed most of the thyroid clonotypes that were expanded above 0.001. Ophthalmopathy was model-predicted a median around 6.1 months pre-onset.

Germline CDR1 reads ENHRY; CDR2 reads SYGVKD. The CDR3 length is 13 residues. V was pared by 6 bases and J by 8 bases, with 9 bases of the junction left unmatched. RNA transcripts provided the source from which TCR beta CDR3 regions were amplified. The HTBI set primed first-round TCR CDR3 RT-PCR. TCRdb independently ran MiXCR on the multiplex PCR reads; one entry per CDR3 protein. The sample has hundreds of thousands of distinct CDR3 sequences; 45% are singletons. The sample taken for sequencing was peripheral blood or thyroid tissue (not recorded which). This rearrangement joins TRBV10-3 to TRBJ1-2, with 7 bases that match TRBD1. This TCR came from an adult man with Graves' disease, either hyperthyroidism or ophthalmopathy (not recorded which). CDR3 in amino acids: CAIREGGSGGYTF. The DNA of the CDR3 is TGTGCCATCAGGGAAGGGGGCTCGGGAGGCTACACCTTC.